The source of this T cell receptor (beta chain) is a study of blood T cell repertoires in COVID-19. Authors' methods: Amplifying reference gene primers gave estimates of nucleated cell counts. Some clones are missing from TCRdb's copy, which holds only in-frame ones; the method was immunoSEQ multiplex PCR. The DNA gave D and trimming, while V, J and clone size come from that table. The table shows some 180,000 clones, with about four fifths occurring only once. Residents of 20 to 25 US areas, aged roughly 18 to 89 years, made up the participants. The sample holds one count of this clone. The receptor was isolated from a woman aged 25-40 years who had been exposed to COVID-19. The sample taken for sequencing was PBMCs or T cells enriched from blood (not recorded which).

CDR3 nucleotide sequence: TGTGCCAGTAGTATGGTTGGGACAGGGAGATTTGATCAGCCCCAGCATTTT. This gives the protein CASSMVGTGRFDQPQHF. The chain recombines TRBV19 with TRBJ1-5; 9 bases line up with TRBD1. Germline CDR1 reads LNHDA; CDR2 reads SQIVND (reference sequence). CDR3 length equals 17 residues. The J segment lost 5 bases and the V segment lost 3 bases, leaving 11 bases of the junction unmatched. Using reference TRBV19 and TRBJ1-5 for the parts outside the CDR3, the full variable domain is DGGITQSPKYLFRKEGQNVTLSCEQNLNHDAMYWYRQDPGQGLRLIYYSQIVNDFQKGDIAEGYSVSREKKESFPLTVTSAQKNPTAFYLCASSMVGTGRFDQPQHFGDGTRLSIL.